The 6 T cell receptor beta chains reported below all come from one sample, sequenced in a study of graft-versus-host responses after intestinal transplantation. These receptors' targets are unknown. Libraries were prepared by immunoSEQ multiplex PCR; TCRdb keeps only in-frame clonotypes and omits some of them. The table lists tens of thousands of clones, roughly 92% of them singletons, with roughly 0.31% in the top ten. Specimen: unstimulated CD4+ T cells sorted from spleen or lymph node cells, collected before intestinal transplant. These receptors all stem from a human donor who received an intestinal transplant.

This CDR3 reads CASSPQAGTANIQYF. In DNA, the CDR3 is TGTGCCAGCAGCCCACAGGCCGGGACTGCCAACATTCAGTACTTC. The V gene is TRBV7-3, the J gene TRBJ2-4; maybe TRBD2 (6 bases). The CDR3 totals 15 residues. Germline V CDR1 and CDR2: SGHTA, FQGTGA. The V end was cut by 5 bases, the J end by 7 bases, with 18 bases between.

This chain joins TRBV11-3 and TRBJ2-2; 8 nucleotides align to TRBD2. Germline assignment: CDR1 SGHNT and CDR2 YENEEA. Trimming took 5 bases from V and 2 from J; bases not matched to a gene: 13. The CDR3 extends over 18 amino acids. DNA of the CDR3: TGTGCCAGCAGCCCCCGGGGGGCGGGAGGCGGAAACACCGGGGAGCTGTTTTTT. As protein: CASSPRGAGGGNTGELFF.

Here the CDR3 reads CASSLTGTQAYEQYF. CDR3 DNA: TGTGCCAGCAGCTTAACGGGGACTCAAGCCTACGAGCAGTACTTC. The chain couples TRBV7-2 to TRBJ2-7; tentative D call: TRBD2 (6 bases). The CDR3 is made up of 15 amino acids. Germline CDR1 is SGHTA and CDR2 is FQGNSA. Trimming took off 2 bases at V and 2 bases at J, with 13 bases between the two ends. The full variable domain, rest sourced from reference TRBV7-2 and TRBJ2-7, is GAGVSQSPSNKVTEKGKDVELRCDPISGHTALYWYRQSLGQGLEFLIYFQGNSAPDKSGLPSDRFSAERTGGSVSTLTIQRTQQEDSAVYLCASSLTGTQAYEQYFGPGTRLTVT.

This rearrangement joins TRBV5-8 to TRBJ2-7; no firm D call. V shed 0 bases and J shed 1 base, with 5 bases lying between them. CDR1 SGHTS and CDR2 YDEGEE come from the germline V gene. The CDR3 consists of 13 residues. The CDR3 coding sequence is TGTGCCAGCAGCTTGGGAGTTTCCTACGAGCAGTACTTC. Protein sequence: CASSLGVSYEQYF.

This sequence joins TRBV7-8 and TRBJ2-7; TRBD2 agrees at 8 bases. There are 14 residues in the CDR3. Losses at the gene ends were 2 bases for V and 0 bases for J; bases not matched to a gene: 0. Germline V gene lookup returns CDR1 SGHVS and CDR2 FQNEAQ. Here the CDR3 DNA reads TGTGCCAGCAGCTTAAGCGGGAGCTCCTACGAGCAGTACTTC. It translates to CASSLSGSSYEQYF.

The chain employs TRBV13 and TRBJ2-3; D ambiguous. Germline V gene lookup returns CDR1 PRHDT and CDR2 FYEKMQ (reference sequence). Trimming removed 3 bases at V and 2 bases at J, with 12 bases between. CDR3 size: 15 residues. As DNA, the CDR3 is TGTGCCAGCAGCTTGAACCAAGGGTACACAGATACGCAGTATTTT. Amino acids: CASSLNQGYTDTQYF.